This T cell receptor (beta chain) was profiled in a study of blood T cell repertoires in COVID-19. At the level of the study: Material from acute and convalescent COVID-19 was sourced from the United States, Italy and Spain. Sources were T cells, B-cell-depleted T cells, or PBMCs; the material itself was cDNA or gDNA.

TCRdb's table, derived via immunoSEQ multiplex PCR, lists solely in-frame clones and lacks some. The table lists fewer than 500,000 clones, more than 80% of them singletons, with around 1.4% in the top ten. The CDR3 has 16 residues. Germline-derived CDR1 and CDR2 are SGHAT and FQNNGV. J lost 4 bases, V lost 2 bases, and 8 bases had no gene match. Material for sequencing was peripheral blood. This sequence originates from a woman between 25 and 40 years old with active or convalescent COVID-19. The genes are TRBV11-2 and TRBJ1-3, with 7 nucleotides matching TRBD1. The CDR3 region is CASSLLSRGLGNTIYF. CDR3 coding DNA: TGTGCCAGCAGCTTACTCTCCAGGGGGTTGGGAAACACCATATATTTT.